This T cell receptor (beta chain) was observed in a study of cytotoxic CD8 clonotypes in ibrutinib-treated CLL (dated by TCRdb to the early 2020s). Context from the whole study: In this cohort, some 16 patients were treatment-naive and some 10 were relapsed/refractory, while roughly 18 had unmutated IGHV. Partial responses were observed in about 24 patients and complete responses in 2; after a median follow-up of around 68 months, remission was maintained in 14 patients and progression was observed in roughly twelve. The response samples were drawn at a median of approximately 12 months into treatment, with a range of about 6 to 40 months. An average of around 260,000 productive templates and some 100,000 productive rearrangements was obtained per sample. Of the 90 or so participants in the trial, roughly 26 had longitudinal samples available. Cryopreserved peripheral blood mononuclear cells were obtained prior to treatment, at the time of response, and at either disease progression or sustained remission.

Roughly 2 micrograms of genomic DNA were extracted from cryopreserved PBMCs for TCR beta library preparation. Longitudinal blood samples from CLL patients receiving ibrutinib monotherapy were subjected to high-throughput TCR beta sequencing. The patients were enrolled in a single-center, open-label phase 2 trial of ibrutinib monotherapy. Concerning this clone: The antigen this receptor binds is unknown. No base quality values were provided; no much bigger clone lies one nucleotide off.

Points the paper makes about the study in general: Public clonotypes were rare and either shrank or stayed stable during treatment, and the rise in clonality at ibrutinib response reflected expansion of private clonotypes. An increase in clonality was observed at ibrutinib response, with clonality remaining stable during sustained remission and falling back toward baseline at progression. Sampling times were not matched between patients in sustained remission and patients whose disease was progressing, and lymph node repertoires were not examined. Baseline clonality exceeded that of age-matched healthy donors and correlated strongly with circulating CD8+ T-cell counts.

A MiSeq instrument was used for deep resolution sequencing, which targeted depths ranging from 1 in 1 million up to 1 in 200,000 T cells, with coverage averaging 10x for each clonotype. TCR beta libraries were generated with the immunoSEQ hsTCRB Kit. In the source study's methods: ImmunoSEQ Data Assistant and ImmunoSEQ Analyzer were used for data analysis, and V, D and J genes were assigned according to IMGT definitions. Clonality, with values ranging from 0 to 1, was calculated as one minus the normalized Shannon entropy of productive rearrangement frequencies. Only overrepresented clonotypes making up at least 0.05% of the repertoire of each patient were included in the public clonotype analysis. Repertoires from more than ten age-matched healthy donors in immuneACCESS were used as clonality controls. This immuneACCESS table, as held by TCRdb, lists in-frame sequences with V and J called but not all clones. Of the missing ones, under half trace to an unresolved V gene in checked studies; the others have no known cause. From that table come the V and J calls and clone size; the DNA was used to work out D and trimming. This sample has around 310,000 clones in its table, and about 80% of those were observed once. 6.5% to 8% of the sample is taken by the ten largest.

The TCR sequence derives from a human donor with chronic lymphocytic leukemia. The material sequenced was PBMCs, taken before ibrutinib treatment.

Here is the DNA: TGTGCCAGCAGCCAAGTTGAGACTAGTGCAGAGACCCAGTACTTC. Translated, it gives CASSQVETSAETQYF. The chain is made from TRBV4-2 and TRBJ2-5; TRBD2 is a weak D gene call, 6 bases matching. CDR1 LGHNA and CDR2 YNFKEQ were looked up in the germline V gene. From the cysteine through the phenylalanine, the CDR3 covers 15 amino acids. Left in the record is the CDR3 DNA by itself, 45 bases read in frame from the first base. Trimming at the junction amounts to 1 base on V and 4 bases on J, and the germline ends lie 13 bases apart.